The TCR beta chain described here comes from a study of CD8 T cells in Susac syndrome. The length of the CDR3 is 16 residues. Germline CDR1 SGHAT, CDR2 FQNNGV. The germline V and J ends were trimmed by 6 bases and 2 bases, with 20 bases remaining between them. CD8+ and CD4+ T cells from blood underwent TCR beta sequencing, which was carried out in a high-throughput format. Reverse transcription of roughly 0.45 to 1 ug RNA was performed with random hexamers. An immunoSEQ multiplex PCR generated amplified TCR beta CDR3 products spanning 54 Vbeta and 13 Jbeta. TCRdb passed the immunoSEQ multiplex PCR reads through MiXCR, listing each CDR3 protein once. Seen here are approximately 110,000 distinct CDR3 sequences, approximately 95% observed once, and the top ten hold roughly 0.3%.

The material sequenced was CD8+ T cells from PBMCs. This TCR derives from a human donor with multiple sclerosis. The gene calls are TRBV11-2 and TRBJ2-7; D unresolved. The CDR3 loop is CASSWFSTVGPYEQYF. The CDR3 coding sequence is TGTGCCAGCAGTTGGTTCTCCACGGTCGGTCCCTACGAGCAGTACTTC. The full variable domain, in which reference TRBV11-2 and TRBJ2-7 provide the parts outside the CDR3, is EAGVAQSPRYKIIEKRQSVAFWCNPISGHATLYWYQQILGQGPKLLIQFQNNGVVDDSQLPKDRFSAERLKGVDSTLKIQPAKLEDSAVYLCASSWFSTVGPYEQYFGPGTRLTVT.